This T cell receptor (beta chain) was identified during a study of Ad26.COV2.S vaccination and SARS-CoV-2 variants. Study as a whole: As a participant in COV1001, the donor was in the Ad26.COV2.S trial arm.

Treatment defined: 15 to 20 received Ad26.COV2.S at low or high dose, single or two shots; roughly five received placebo; per-sample allocation not given. Day 63 after the first injection of vaccine or placebo was the sampling time. An adult donor aged 18-55 years was enrolled in Boston. This clone turned up a few times. Germline assignment: CDR1 SEHNR and CDR2 FQNEAQ (reference sequence). The CDR3 totals 16 residues. V shed 7 bases and J shed 7 bases, with 25 bases lying between them. Some clones are missing from TCRdb's copy, which holds only in-frame ones; the method was immunoSEQ multiplex PCR. The table lists about 350,000 clones, roughly 87% of them singletons.

This sequence was found in a person aged 18 to 59 who received the Ad26.COV2.S COVID-19 vaccine or a placebo. This chain links TRBV7-9 with TRBJ1-2; D call uncertain. The material was peripheral blood, obtained in a trial of Ad26.COV2.S vaccine versus placebo. DNA of the CDR3: TGTGCCAGCACCATGACCTTCGCCAGGAATTCTGGTGGCTACACCTTC. This gives the protein CASTMTFARNSGGYTF. Full variable domain (missing parts from reference TRBV7-9 and TRBJ1-2): DTGVSQNPRHKITKRGQNVTFRCDPISEHNRLYWYRQTLGQGPEFLTYFQNEAQLEKSRLLSDRFSAERPKGSFSTLEIQRTEQGDSAMYLCASTMTFARNSGGYTFGSGTRLTVV.